The rows below give T cell receptor beta chains drawn from one sample of a study of cytomegalovirus exposure and HLA in healthy donors. TCRdb's table, derived via immunoSEQ multiplex PCR, lists solely in-frame clones and lacks some. The sample has 140,000 or so clones, approximately 70% seen once. The source material was PBMCs. The receptors originated from a woman aged 55 to 70 in good health and CMV-seronegative. CDR3s include the opening cysteine and the closing phenylalanine or tryptophan. The D gene is left open where the match is weak. Only some rows state a clone size, as once, few, many or a class for expanded clones.

v_gene	j_gene	abundance	d_gene	CDR3nt	CDR3aa
TRBV9	TRBJ2-5	.	.	TGTGCCAGCAGCGTAAGCGGAATAGAGACCCAGTACTTC	CASSVSGIETQYF
TRBV9	TRBJ1-3	.	.	TGTGCCAGCAGCGTGGGCCGTGGCGGGACGGCTGGAAACACCATATATTTT	CASSVGRGGTAGNTIYF
TRBV6-1	TRBJ2-2	.	TRBD1	TGTGCCAGCAGTGAATCAAACAGGGGGCGTGTGAACGGGGAGCTGTTTTTT	CASSESNRGRVNGELFF
TRBV19	TRBJ1-2	.	TRBD1	TGTGCCAGTAGTATTCGGACAGGGCTTCATGGCCACACCTTC	CASSIRTGLHGHTF
TRBV6-5	TRBJ2-7	many	.	TGTGCCAGCAGTTACTTTGCAGGGTCCTACGAGCAGTACTTC	CASSYFAGSYEQYF
TRBV27	TRBJ2-3	.	TRBD2	TGTGCCAGCAGTACCCGGACTAGCGGAAGCACAGATACGCAGTATTTT	CASSTRTSGSTDTQYF
TRBV7-9	TRBJ2-1	.	.	TGTTCCAGCAGCTTAGATGTGGGCAGGGGCAATGAGCAGTTCTTC	CSSSLDVGRGNEQFF
TRBV25-1	TRBJ1-2	.	.	TGTGCCAGCAGTCGGGTGGGCTATGGCTACACCTTC	CASSRVGYGYTF
TRBV7-9	TRBJ2-7	.	TRBD2	TGTTCCAGCAGCTTAGCTAGCGGGAACCCCTACGAGCAGTACTTC	CSSSLASGNPYEQYF
TRBV29-1	TRBJ1-3	.	TRBD1	TGCAGCGTGAATGGAGGACAGGGGTCTGGAAACACCATATATTTT	CSVNGGQGSGNTIYF
TRBV9	TRBJ2-3	.	TRBD1	TGTGCCAGCAGCGTCCCAGGGGGCCATACGCAGTATTTT	CASSVPGGHTQYF
TRBV5-1	TRBJ2-1	once	.	TGCGCCAGCAGCTTGGGAGGGCTGCACAATGAGCAGTTCTTC	CASSLGGLHNEQFF
TRBV7-9	TRBJ2-7	.	TRBD1	TGTTCCAGCAGCTTAGTGACAGGGGCTTTTTACTTC	CSSSLVTGAFYF
TRBV19	TRBJ1-5	.	.	TGTGCCAGTAGGGCGACAGTTAATTTCAATCAGCCCCAGCATTTT	CASRATVNFNQPQHF
TRBV5-1	TRBJ1-6	few	.	TGCGCCAGCAGCTTTCCGGGAGCGGGTAATTCACCCCTCCACTTT	CASSFPGAGNSPLHF
TRBV29-1	TRBJ2-3	few	.	TGCAGCGTAGGAGGCACAGATACGCAGTATTTT	CSVGGTDTQYF
TRBV5-1	TRBJ2-5	.	.	TGCGCCAGCAGCTTTAGCAGACGCCAAGAGACCCAGTACTTC	CASSFSRRQETQYF
TRBV20-1	TRBJ2-5	few	.	TGCAGTGTCGGGTCTGGAGAGACCCAGTACTTC	CSVGSGETQYF
TRBV29-1	TRBJ2-5	few	TRBD1	TGCAGCGTTGGAGGGACAGGGGAGACCCAGTACTTC	CSVGGTGETQYF
TRBV7-2	TRBJ1-5	.	.	TGTGCCAGCAGCTTTGGGGAGTCCCCCCAGCATTTT	CASSFGESPQHF